The 4 T cell receptor beta chains reported below all come from one sample, sequenced in a study of CD8 T cells in Susac syndrome. The authors reverse transcribed 0.5 to 1 ug RNA with random hexamers. TCRdb ran MiXCR on the immunoSEQ multiplex PCR reads and lists one entry per CDR3 protein. The data contain about 440,000 distinct CDR3 sequences, approximately 85% of them singletons. The source material was CD8+ T cells from PBMCs. The receptors were gathered from a human donor with multiple sclerosis.

This clonotype showed up just a few times. The chain couples TRBV11-2 to TRBJ2-7; D is possibly TRBD2 (6 bases). From germline, CDR1 is SGHAT and CDR2 FQNNGV. V was shortened by 4 bases and J by 0 bases, with 16 bases between the two germline ends. The CDR3 has 16 amino acids. The DNA for the CDR3 is TGTGCCAGCAGCTCTCCCGGGGGAATCATCTCCTACGAGCAGTACTTC. Translating it yields CASSSPGGIISYEQYF. Drawing the rest from reference TRBV11-2 and TRBJ2-7, the complete variable domain is EAGVAQSPRYKIIEKRQSVAFWCNPISGHATLYWYQQILGQGPKLLIQFQNNGVVDDSQLPKDRFSAERLKGVDSTLKIQPAKLEDSAVYLCASSSPGGIISYEQYFGPGTRLTVT.

This clonotype came up a few times. The chain joins TRBV20-1 to TRBJ2-4, with a weak D call TRBD2 (6 bases). The CDR3 has 14 amino acids. V lost 6 bases, J lost 4 bases, and 16 bases lay in between. Looked up from germline, CDR1 is DFQATT and CDR2 is SNEGSKA (reference sequence). Written as DNA, the CDR3 is TGCAGTGCCCCCTGGGAGGCGTCAAAAAACATTCAGTACTTC. Encoded protein: CSAPWEASKNIQYF.

This clonotype was picked up one time. J is TRBJ1-5 and V is TRBV12-3 or TRBV12-4; 7 bases fit TRBD1. This CDR3 has 15 amino acids. After removal of 6 bases from V and 7 bases from J, the junction contained 12 bases not matched to a gene. CDR3 amino acids: CASSPPDRAEQPQHF. DNA of the CDR3: TGTGCCAGCAGCCCACCTGACAGGGCTGAGCAGCCCCAGCATTTT.

The V and J genes are TRBV6-4 and TRBJ1-1; TRBD1 matches at 10 bases. V gave up 5 bases and J gave up 7 bases; unmatched junction bases: 10. The germline V gene has CDR1 MRHNA and CDR2 SNTAGT. The CDR3 is 15 residues long. The CDR3 nucleotides read TGTGCCAGCAGTCCATCCGGACAGGGGGGAGATGAAGCTTTCTTT. Its translation: CASSPSGQGGDEAFF.